A single sample is the source of the 2 T cell receptor beta chains below, sequenced in a study of blood T cell repertoires in COVID-19 (dated by TCRdb to the early 2020s). Library construction relied on the immunoSEQ multiplex PCR assay. In TCRdb, the immuneACCESS table is reduced to in-frame sequences with V and J assigned. These tables do not hold every clone; where another copy was compared, an unresolved V gene accounts for under half, and the others remain unexplained. This sample has about 110,000 clones in its table, and around 83% of those were observed once. The top ten clones comprise roughly 5% of the sample. The sample consisted of peripheral blood. The origin of the receptors is a woman aged 60-70 years with COVID-19, enrolled during active disease.

CDR3 in amino acids: CASSDRALSNQPQHF. The CDR3 DNA reads TGTGCCAGCAGCGACAGGGCCCTTAGCAATCAGCCCCAGCATTTT. V usage is TRBV6-2 or TRBV6-3 and J usage is TRBJ1-5; 7 positions match TRBD1. Germline values: CDR1 MNHEY, CDR2 SVGEGT. The CDR3 runs 15 residues. V lost 6 bases to trimming and J lost 0 bases; unmatched junction nucleotides: 5.

This chain joins TRBV21-1 and TRBJ2-2; the table calls TRBD1, which could not be checked here. TRBV21-1 is termed a pseudogene. CDR3 length equals 19 residues. CDR3 in DNA: TGTGCCAGCAGCAAAGGGTCGGGACAGGGGGTGATTATCACCGGGGAGCTGTTTTTT. Its translation: CASSKGSGQGVIITGELFF.